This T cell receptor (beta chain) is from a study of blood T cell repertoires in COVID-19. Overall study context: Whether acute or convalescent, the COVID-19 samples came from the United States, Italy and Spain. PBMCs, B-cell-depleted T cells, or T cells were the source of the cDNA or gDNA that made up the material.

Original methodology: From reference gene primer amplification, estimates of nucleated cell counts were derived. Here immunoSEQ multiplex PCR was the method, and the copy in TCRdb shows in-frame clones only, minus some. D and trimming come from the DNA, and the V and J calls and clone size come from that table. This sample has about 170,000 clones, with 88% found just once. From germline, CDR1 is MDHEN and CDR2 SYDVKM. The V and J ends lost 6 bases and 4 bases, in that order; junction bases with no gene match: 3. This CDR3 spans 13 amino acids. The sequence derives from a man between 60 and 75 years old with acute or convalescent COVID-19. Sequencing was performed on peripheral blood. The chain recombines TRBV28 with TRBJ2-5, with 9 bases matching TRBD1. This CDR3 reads CASRGTGRETQYF. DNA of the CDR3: TGTGCCAGCAGGGGGACAGGGCGAGAGACCCAGTACTTC.